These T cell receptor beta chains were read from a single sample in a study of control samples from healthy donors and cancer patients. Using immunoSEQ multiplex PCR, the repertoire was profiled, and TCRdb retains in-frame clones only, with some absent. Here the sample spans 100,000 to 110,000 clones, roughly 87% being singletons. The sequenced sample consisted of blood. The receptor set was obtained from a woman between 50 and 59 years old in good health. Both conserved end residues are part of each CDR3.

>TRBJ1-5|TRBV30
CAWSVRVTSNQPQHF
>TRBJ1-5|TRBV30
CAWSFDRFNQPQHF
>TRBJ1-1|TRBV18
CASSSHPTEAFF
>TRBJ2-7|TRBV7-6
CASSLDRGLPYEQYF
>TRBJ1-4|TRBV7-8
CASSPTGTGGFSTEKLFF
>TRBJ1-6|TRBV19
CASSGSHWDNSPLHF
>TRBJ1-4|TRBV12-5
CASGSLRRTGWVVPVF
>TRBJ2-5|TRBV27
CASSSGLARPQETQYF
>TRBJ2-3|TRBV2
CASSELPSETDTQYF
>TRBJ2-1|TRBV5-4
CASSYPLAGSSYNEQFF
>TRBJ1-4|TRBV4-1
CASSTRTGGELFF
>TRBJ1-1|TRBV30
CAWNHLWGNTEAFF
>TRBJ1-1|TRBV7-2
CASRYYPTGLVDTEAFF